The 4 T cell receptor beta chains given below trace back to one sample, sequenced in a study of cytomegalovirus exposure and HLA in healthy donors. 60 Vbeta and 13 Jbeta primers were used in PCR. Profiled with immunoSEQ multiplex PCR; TCRdb holds only in-frame clones, not every one. The table shows roughly 130,000 clones, with roughly 62% occurring only once. The sample consisted of PBMCs. The receptors come from a male donor in good health and CMV-seronegative.

This rearrangement joins TRBV7-6 to TRBJ2-7; 14 bases map to TRBD2. This CDR3 comprises 18 residues. V dropped 5 bases and J dropped 0; count of bases not matched to a gene: 9. In germline, CDR1 is SGHVS, CDR2 FNYEAQ. Written as DNA, the CDR3 is TGTGCCAGCAGCCCCCAGACTAGCGGGGGGGAGAGCTCCTACGAGCAGTACTTC. The encoded protein is CASSPQTSGGESSYEQYF.

The gene calls are TRBV7-6 and TRBJ2-2; D unclear. The V end lost 2 bases, the J end lost 1 base, and 17 bases lay between the germline ends. This CDR3 has 18 amino acids. Per the germline V gene, CDR1 is SGHVS and CDR2 is FNYEAQ. For the CDR3, the DNA is TGTGCCAGCAGCTTACCGCGATATGGGCAGATGAACACCGGGGAGCTGTTTTTT. Encoded protein: CASSLPRYGQMNTGELFF.

The rearrangement joins TRBV5-1 to TRBJ1-6; D is ambiguous. The CDR3 runs 16 residues. V was cut by 4 bases and J by 7 bases, with 18 bases left in between. In germline, CDR1 is SGHRS, CDR2 YFSETQ. CDR3 in amino acids: CASSPQPGARNSPLHF. CDR3 bases: TGCGCCAGCAGCCCTCAACCGGGAGCGAGGAATTCACCCCTCCACTTT.

This clone was seen more than once but under ten times. This chain uses TRBV18 with TRBJ1-5, with 12 positions matching TRBD1. The V gene's germline CDR1 is KGHSH and CDR2 LQKENI. Germline trimming cut 5 bases from V and 0 bases from J; bases unmatched to any gene: 11. The length of the CDR3 is 19 residues. CDR3 coding DNA: TGTGCCAGCTCAGCGACCCGGGACAGGGGGCAGGGTAGCAATCAGCCCCAGCATTTT. It translates to CASSATRDRGQGSNQPQHF.